These 20 T cell receptor beta chains share one sample of origin, sequenced in a study of blood T cell repertoires in COVID-19. Using immunoSEQ multiplex PCR, the repertoire was profiled, and TCRdb retains in-frame clones only, with some absent. The repertoire has 120,000 or so clones, 78% of them found once; the top ten carry 2% to 2.5%. Input material: peripheral blood. The source is a man in his 70s with acute or convalescent COVID-19.

Written as DNA, the CDR3 is TGTGCCGGCCAGACCCTGGGCCCGGGGGGGAATCAGCCCCAGCATTTT. Its translation is CAGQTLGPGGNQPQHF. The gene calls are TRBV3-1 (or the pseudogene TRBV3-2) and TRBJ1-5; maybe TRBD1 (5 bases). V was cut by 11 bases and J by 4 bases, with 24 bases left in between. The CDR3 runs to 16 residues. Per germline, CDR1 LGHDT and CDR2 YNNKEL (reference sequence).

J is TRBJ1-1 and V is TRBV10-3; D remains unclear. Trimming removed 3 bases at V and 0 bases at J, with 8 bases between. This CDR3 contains 14 residues. Germline V CDR1 and CDR2: ENHRY, SYGVKD. For the CDR3, the DNA is TGTGCCATCAGTGATAAGACTATGAACACTGAAGCTTTCTTT. Amino acids: CAISDKTMNTEAFF.

The V gene is TRBV6-1, the J gene TRBJ2-5; tentatively, D is TRBD1 (5 bases). The CDR3 totals 15 residues. CDR1 is MNHNS and CDR2 is SASEGT in the germline V gene. The germline V and J ends were trimmed by 3 bases and 5 bases, with 16 bases remaining between them. The CDR3 here is CASSDQGSFLETQYF. The CDR3 DNA reads TGTGCCAGCAGTGATCAGGGAAGTTTTCTGGAGACCCAGTACTTC.

This chain connects TRBV5-3 to TRBJ1-2; the match to TRBD1 covers 11 bases. TRBV5-3 is known as an ORF, though its function is uncertain. V shed 3 bases and J 0 bases; nucleotides not matched to a gene: 4. CDR3 length equals 16 residues. CDR3 sequence (DNA): TGTGCCAGAAGCTGGGACAGGGGGGCCCCTAACTATGGCTACACCTTC. This sequence encodes CARSWDRGAPNYGYTF.

The chain recombines TRBV19 with TRBJ2-3; the match to TRBD2 covers 9 bases. The CDR3 length is 16 residues. The germline V gene has CDR1 LNHDA and CDR2 SQIVND (reference sequence). J gave up 0 bases and V 2 bases, and 3 bases lay outside the gene matches. The CDR3 region is CASSILAGASTDTQYF. CDR3 nucleotide sequence: TGTGCCAGTAGTATATTAGCGGGGGCTAGCACAGATACGCAGTATTTT.

V usage is TRBV7-9 and J usage is TRBJ1-3, with a tentative D call TRBD1 (5 bases). V lost 5 bases, J lost 4 bases, and 15 bases lay in between. Germline V gene sequence: CDR1 SEHNR, CDR2 FQNEAQ (reference sequence). CDR3 length equals 15 residues. The CDR3 region is CASSPVGGAGNTIYF. As DNA, the CDR3 is TGTGCCAGCAGCCCCGTGGGGGGTGCAGGAAACACCATATATTTT.

Concerning this clone itself: The junction departs from germline at one end; a sequencing error may be responsible. The rearrangement links TRBV5-6 to TRBJ1-2; TRBD1 matches 8 bases. Germline lookup yields CDR1 SGHDT and CDR2 YYEEEE. The CDR3 loop spans 13 amino acids. CDR3 amino acids: CASNLDRVHGYTF. In DNA, the CDR3 is TGTGCCAGCAACTTGGACAGGGTGCATGGCTACACCTTC.

This clone was detected a few times. V is TRBV7-3 and J is TRBJ1-2; the D is unclear. The germline V gene has CDR1 SGHTA and CDR2 FQGTGA. Trimming removed 2 bases from V and 8 bases from J, with 12 bases in between. This CDR3 comprises 13 residues. This CDR3 reads CASSLVGREGYTF. Written as DNA, the CDR3 is TGTGCCAGCAGCTTAGTAGGGAGGGAGGGCTACACCTTC.

The CDR3 sequence is CATSNGQGRIGNTIYF. In nucleotides, the CDR3 is TGTGCCACCAGCAACGGACAGGGGCGGATTGGAAACACCATATATTTT. The rearrangement uses TRBV15 and TRBJ1-3; 9 bases are shared with TRBD1. The CDR3 totals 16 residues. Losses at the gene ends were 4 bases for V and 3 bases for J; bases not matched to a gene: 7. Germline V lookup: CDR1 LNHNV, CDR2 YYDKDF (reference sequence).

V usage is TRBV6-5 and J usage is TRBJ2-2; D ambiguous. Germline V CDR1 and CDR2: MNHEY, SVGAGI. CDR3 size: 14 residues. With 0 bases removed from V and 7 bases from J, the gap between germline ends came to 9 bases. CDR3 loop: CASSYSRSYGELFF. For the CDR3, the DNA is TGTGCCAGCAGTTACTCGAGAAGTTACGGGGAGCTGTTTTTT.

V usage is TRBV9 and J usage is TRBJ1-3; tentative D call: TRBD1 (6 bases). Trimming stripped 8 bases from V and 0 bases from J, with 15 bases between. Germline assignment: CDR1 SGDLS and CDR2 YYNGEE. This CDR3 region has 15 residues. The CDR3, as DNA: TGTGCCAGTAAAAAAGGACAGTCCTCTGGAAACACCATATATTTT. Amino acid sequence: CASKKGQSSGNTIYF.

The genes are TRBV3-1 (or the pseudogene TRBV3-2) and TRBJ2-3; 10 positions agree with TRBD1. Germline CDR1 is LGHDT and CDR2 is YNNKEL (reference sequence). Trimming took 3 bases from V and 6 from J; bases not matched to a gene: 6. There are 15 residues in the CDR3. CDR3 bases: TGTGCCAGCAGCCACAGGACAGGGGGTTTTGATACGCAGTATTTT. Translated: CASSHRTGGFDTQYF.

The V and J genes are TRBV7-3 and TRBJ1-1; perhaps TRBD1 as D (5 bases). V was clipped by 1 base and J by 4 bases, with 10 bases between them. Germline loops: CDR1 SGHTA, CDR2 FQGTGA. The CDR3 runs to 14 residues. The CDR3 nucleotides are TGTGCCAGCAGCTTAATGGGGAGGGGCACTGAAGCTTTCTTT. It specifies CASSLMGRGTEAFF.

The chain is built from TRBV5-6 and TRBJ1-4; D uncertain. The length of the CDR3 is 16 residues. Germline values: CDR1 SGHDT, CDR2 YYEEEE. V dropped 2 bases and J dropped 3 bases, with 14 bases sitting between them. The CDR3 bases are TGTGCCAGCAGCTTCGGGTTCTCGAAAGCTAATGAAAAACTGTTTTTT. Translating it yields CASSFGFSKANEKLFF.

With respect to this clone: A junction end diverges from the germline sequence, so it may reflect a read error. The chain recombines TRBV18 with TRBJ2-5, with D perhaps TRBD1 (5 bases). The CDR3 sequence is 15 residues long. In germline, CDR1 is KGHSH, CDR2 LQKENI. The DNA of the CDR3 is TGTACCAGCTCACCAAACCGACAAAAGGGGGAGACCCAGTACTTC. Translating gives CTSSPNRQKGETQYF.

J is TRBJ2-5 and V is TRBV7-2, with D possibly TRBD1 on 5 matching bases. The V gene lost 4 bases and the J gene lost 1 base, with 13 bases spanning the gap. Germline V gene lookup returns CDR1 SGHTA and CDR2 FQGNSA. This CDR3 spans 15 amino acids. CDR3 DNA: TGTGCCAGCAGCTCCCCTTCGACAGTCCAAGAGACCCAGTACTTC. Encoded protein: CASSSPSTVQETQYF.

V gene TRBV2 combines with J gene TRBJ2-2; TRBD1 aligns across 10 bases. Germline V gene sequence: CDR1 SNHLY, CDR2 FYNNEI. The CDR3 extends over 15 amino acids. V dropped 5 bases and J dropped 5; count of bases not matched to a gene: 5. The CDR3 nucleotides are TGTGCCAGCAGTTACGGGACAGGGGCGACCGGGGAGCTGTTTTTT. Its protein product is CASSYGTGATGELFF.

This clone was observed once. The rearrangement links TRBV4-3 to TRBJ1-1, with no clear D. Germline CDR1 LGHNA, CDR2 YSLEER. The CDR3 is made up of 13 amino acids. V gave up 4 bases and J gave up 0 bases, with 6 bases separating them. The CDR3 here is CASSPSLNTEAFF. The DNA for the CDR3 is TGCGCCAGCAGCCCCTCGTTGAACACTGAAGCTTTCTTT.

The DNA for the CDR3 is TGTGCCAGCAGCCCTCCCGGGACAGGGGCGGGTGGCTACACCTTC. Translated, it gives CASSPPGTGAGGYTF. The V and J genes are TRBV7-8 and TRBJ1-2, with 10 bases matching TRBD1. CDR1 and CDR2 (germline): SGHVS, FQNEAQ. Trimming cost V 5 bases and J 7 bases; bases outside gene matches: 10. The CDR3 sequence is 15 residues long.

This clone has only one observation. The V gene is TRBV25-1, the J gene TRBJ1-2; maybe TRBD1 (5 bases). The CDR3 is 13 residues long. Trimming took 3 bases from V and 2 from J, leaving 7 bases between them. The germline CDR1 and CDR2 sequences are MGHDK and SYGVNS. Here the CDR3 DNA reads TGTGCCAGCAGTGAGGGGGGGAACTATGGCTACACCTTC. Translated: CASSEGGNYGYTF.